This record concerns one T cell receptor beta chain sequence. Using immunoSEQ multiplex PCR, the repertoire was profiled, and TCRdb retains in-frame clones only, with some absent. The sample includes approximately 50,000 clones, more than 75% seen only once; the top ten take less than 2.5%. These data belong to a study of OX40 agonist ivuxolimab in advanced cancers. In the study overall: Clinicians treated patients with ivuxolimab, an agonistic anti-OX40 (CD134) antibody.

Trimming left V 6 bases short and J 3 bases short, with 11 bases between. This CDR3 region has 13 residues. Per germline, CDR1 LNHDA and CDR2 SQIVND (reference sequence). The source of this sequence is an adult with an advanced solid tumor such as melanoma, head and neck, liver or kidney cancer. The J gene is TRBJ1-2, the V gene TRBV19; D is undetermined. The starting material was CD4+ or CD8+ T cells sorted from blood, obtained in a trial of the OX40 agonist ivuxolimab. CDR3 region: CASRTGADYGYTF. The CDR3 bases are TGTGCCAGTAGGACGGGCGCGGACTATGGCTACACCTTC.